These T cell receptor beta chains were read from a single sample in a study of T-cell reconstitution after alpha-beta-depleted transplantation in children. TCRdb analysed the PCR reads with MiXCR anew, one entry per CDR3 protein. This table has some 450,000 distinct CDR3 sequences, 43% appearing once. Sequenced here: PBMCs, sampled before TCRalphabeta/CD19-depleted stem cell transplant. These receptors all come from a girl aged 2 to 10 with aplastic anemia, due to receive a stem cell transplant. The CDR3 runs from the conserved cysteine through the conserved F or W. A D gene is named only where the DNA matches it firmly. The size entry is marked missing in some rows and otherwise reads once, few, many or a size class.

>TRBJ1-2|-|-|TRBV12-3/TRBV12-4
TGTGCCAGCAGTGCCCCAGAGGTTGGCTACACCTTC
CASSAPEVGYTF
>TRBJ1-4|-|-|TRBV20-1
TGCAGTGCTAGAGATCGGGGGGCCGGTGAAAAACTGTTTTTT
CSARDRGAGEKLFF
>TRBJ2-3|-|-|TRBV30
TGTGCCTGGAGTAATGACGTCCCGAGCGGCACAGATACGCAGTATTTT
CAWSNDVPSGTDTQYF
>TRBJ2-1|-|-|TRBV28
TGTGCCAGCAGTTTTATAGGCGACCTCGATGAGCAGTTCTTC
CASSFIGDLDEQFF
>TRBJ2-7|-|-|TRBV20-1
TGCAGTGCTAGCCCTTGGGGTACCTACGAGCAGTACTTC
CSASPWGTYEQYF
>TRBJ1-5|few|-|TRBV20-1
TGCAGTGCTATGCATCCCCTTGCCAATCAGCCCCAGCATTTT
CSAMHPLANQPQHF
>TRBJ2-3|-|-|TRBV20-1
TGCAGTGCTAGAGTGCCAGCGTCCACAGATACGCAGTATTTT
CSARVPASTDTQYF
>TRBJ2-7|few|TRBD1|TRBV5-1
TGCGCCAGCAGCTTGGTAATGGGTGGGGACAGGGACTACGAGCAGTACTTC
CASSLVMGGDRDYEQYF
>TRBJ1-5|many|-|TRBV20-1
TGCAGTGCTAGGGTTAGCAATCAGCCCCAGCATTTT
CSARVSNQPQHF
>TRBJ2-1|-|-|TRBV6-1
TGTGCCAGCAGTCGTCTAACCGGGCATGCCCCCAATGAGCAGTTCTTC
CASSRLTGHAPNEQFF
>TRBJ1-1|few|TRBD1|TRBV20-1
TGCAGTGCCAGAGGGCAGGGGGCCGTCGTGAACACTGAAGCTTTCTTT
CSARGQGAVVNTEAFF
>TRBJ1-5|-|-|TRBV27
TGTGCCAGCAGTTCTGCCTGGAGCAATCAGCCCCAGCATTTT
CASSSAWSNQPQHF
>TRBJ2-3|-|-|TRBV7-9
TGTGCCAGCAGCTTAGCGCAAGGGGATACGCAGTATTTT
CASSLAQGDTQYF
>TRBJ2-1|-|TRBD1|TRBV28
TGTGCCAGCCGTTTGGGACAGCACAATGAGCAGTTCTTC
CASRLGQHNEQFF
>TRBJ1-1|-|-|TRBV27
TGTGCCAGCAGTTTAAAATCGTACACTGAAGCTTTCTTT
CASSLKSYTEAFF
>TRBJ2-1|-|TRBD2|TRBV7-3
TGTGCCAGCAGCCCTTCCGGTTTGCCGGGACTAGCATCCTACAATGAGCAGTTCTTC
CASSPSGLPGLASYNEQFF
>TRBJ2-3|few|TRBD2|TRBV25-1
TGTGCCAGCAGTCAACTAGCGGGAGCTTCAGATACGCAGTATTTT
CASSQLAGASDTQYF
>TRBJ1-5|-|-|TRBV5-1
TGCGCCAGCAGCCTGACCATTCTCCTTAGCAATCAGCCCCAGCATTTT
CASSLTILLSNQPQHF
>TRBJ2-3|few|TRBD2|TRBV5-5
TGTGCCAGCAGCGTTAGCGGGGTCGGAGATACGCAGTATTTT
CASSVSGVGDTQYF
>TRBJ2-5|-|TRBD2|TRBV6-1
TGTGCCAGCCCGCGGGAGGACCCGGGAGAGACCCAGTACTTC
CASPREDPGETQYF
>TRBJ2-5|few|TRBD2|TRBV20-1
TGCAGTGCTCTCAGCGGGAGAGGGGAGACCCAGTACTTC
CSALSGRGETQYF
>TRBJ2-5|-|-|TRBV5-1
TGCGCCAGCAGCTTGGCTGGGAGGATAGAGACCCAGTACTTC
CASSLAGRIETQYF
>TRBJ1-1|few|TRBD1|TRBV18
TGTGCCAGCTCACCGGTGGGGACAGGGCAGGCCACTGAAGCTTTCTTT
CASSPVGTGQATEAFF
>TRBJ2-1|many|-|TRBV6-2/TRBV6-3
TGTGCCAGCAGTGCCTTGGGCAATGAGCAGTTCTTC
CASSALGNEQFF
>TRBJ2-7|-|-|TRBV7-6
TGTGCCAGCAGCCTCGACTCACCCGAGGACTACGAGCAGTACTTC
CASSLDSPEDYEQYF
>TRBJ1-1|-|-|TRBV7-9
TGTGCCAGCAGTCCGCACGGGGCGAACACTGAAGCTTTCTTT
CASSPHGANTEAFF
>TRBJ2-5|many|TRBD2|TRBV5-1
TGCGCCAGCAGCTTTCGGACTAGCGGATCGTACCAAGAGACCCAGTACTTC
CASSFRTSGSYQETQYF
>TRBJ2-2|few|-|TRBV6-4
TGTGCCAGCAGTGACTCGACAGACAACACCGGGGAGCTGTTTTTT
CASSDSTDNTGELFF
>TRBJ1-1|-|-|TRBV20-1
TGCAGTGCTAGAGATCTACAGAGAGTGAACACTGAAGCTTTCTTT
CSARDLQRVNTEAFF
>TRBJ1-2|-|TRBD1|TRBV10-3
TGTTCCATCAGTGAAACGGACAGGGCTCACTATGGCTACACCTTC
CSISETDRAHYGYTF
>TRBJ2-3|few|-|TRBV25-1
TGTGCCAGCAGTGAATTGGGGGGTGGCACAGATACGCAGTATTTT
CASSELGGGTDTQYF
>TRBJ1-1|-|-|TRBV5-6
TGTGCCAGCAGCTTTTTGGCGGGGTCGAACACTGAAGCTTTCTTT
CASSFLAGSNTEAFF
>TRBJ2-5|-|-|TRBV20-1
TGCAGTGCTAGAGATCGGGGGGCCCAAGAGACCCAGTACTTC
CSARDRGAQETQYF